The clone carrying this T cell receptor beta chain was counted once. The data were produced by immunoSEQ multiplex PCR, yet TCRdb's version contains in-frame clones alone and is incomplete. The profile shows around 160,000 clones, 80% of them singletons. These data are taken from a study of blood T cell repertoires in COVID-19. Trimming took 1 base from V and 7 from J; bases not matched to a gene: 4. Germline assignment: CDR1 SNHLY and CDR2 FYNNEI. The CDR3 has 15 amino acids. The sequence came from a woman aged 55-70 years who had recovered from COVID-19. Sequencing input: PBMCs or T cells enriched from blood (not recorded which). This chain links TRBV2 with TRBJ2-3; 11 nucleotides align to TRBD2. This CDR3 is CASSEGSGGVNTQYF. DNA of the CDR3: TGTGCCAGCAGTGAAGGTAGCGGGGGGGTTAATACGCAGTATTTT.